This T cell receptor (beta chain) is drawn from a study of T cell changes during pregnancy in multiple sclerosis. Repertoires were generated with immunoSEQ multiplex PCR, while TCRdb's copy carries only in-frame clones and drops some. The data contain 75,000 to 95,000 clones, 85% to 95% of them seen just once; the ten biggest clones take up around 1.7%. The ends lost 3 bases at V and 4 bases at J; junction bases unmatched: 2. This CDR3 comprises 13 residues. Germline values: CDR1 SGHTA, CDR2 FQGTGA. Sequenced material: peripheral blood, taken in the first trimester of pregnancy. The chain employs TRBV7-3 and TRBJ1-1; TRBD1 aligns across 7 bases. The source of this sequence is a female donor in good health, enrolled as a control in a pregnancy study. Written as DNA, the CDR3 is TGTGCCAGCAGCTTTACAGGGGCCACTGAAGCTTTCTTT. It yields the protein CASSFTGATEAFF.